This T cell receptor (beta chain) was profiled in a study of cytomegalovirus exposure and HLA in healthy donors. General study results and limits: Cytomegalovirus status was reportedly diagnosed by the classifier with high specificity and sensitivity. In a later analysis, HLA-associated beta chains showed higher expansion and lower generation probabilities than comparable chains.

Primers: 60 Vbeta forward and 13 Jbeta reverse. Assay used: immunoSEQ multiplex PCR; TCRdb lists only in-frame clones, some missing. The sample holds more than 95,000 clones, around 72% seen once. Note on this clone: The target antigen is unknown.

The trim removed 7 bases at V and 3 bases at J, leaving 8 bases unmatched. The CDR3 has 14 amino acids. The germline V gene encodes CDR1 LNHDA and CDR2 SQIVND (reference sequence). The receptor was derived from a man aged 25-40 years in good health and CMV-seronegative. Sequenced sample: PBMCs. The chain has TRBV19 and TRBJ1-2; 7 nucleotides match TRBD1. CDR3 loop: CASTGAGGDYGYTF. The CDR3 bases are TGTGCCAGTACAGGGGCAGGGGGAGACTATGGCTACACCTTC. The variable domain in full, with the rest retrieved from reference TRBV19 and TRBJ1-2, is DGGITQSPKYLFRKEGQNVTLSCEQNLNHDAMYWYRQDPGQGLRLIYYSQIVNDFQKGDIAEGYSVSREKKESFPLTVTSAQKNPTAFYLCASTGAGGDYGYTFGSGTRLTVV.